These 5 T cell receptor beta chains were sequenced from one sample in a study of blood T cell repertoires in COVID-19. Only in-frame clones appear in the TCRdb table, and some are missing; sequencing was by immunoSEQ multiplex PCR. This sample has roughly 14,000 clones; more than 65% occur once, and the top ten carry about a quarter. Sequencing was done on a sample of peripheral blood. The receptors derive from a woman between 45 and 60 years old with active or convalescent COVID-19.

This clone was counted between two and nine times. J is TRBJ1-2 and V is TRBV14; perhaps TRBD1 as D (5 bases). Germline V gene data show CDR1 as SGHDN and CDR2 as FVKESK. The CDR3 is made up of 13 amino acids. V was pared by 0 bases and J by 5 bases, with 7 bases between. CDR3 region: CASSQDRGYGYTF. DNA for the CDR3: TGTGCCAGCAGCCAAGACCGGGGGTATGGCTACACCTTC.

This clone appeared once. V usage is TRBV6-4 and J usage is TRBJ2-3; 10 nucleotides line up with TRBD2. The V gene end was trimmed by 2 bases and the J gene end by 4 bases; junction bases not matched to a gene: 6. This CDR3 is 16 amino acids long. Germline CDR1 and CDR2: MRHNA and SNTAGT. The CDR3 sequence is CASSDHTSGVADTQYF. The CDR3 region has the DNA TGTGCCAGCAGTGACCATACTAGCGGGGTGGCAGATACGCAGTATTTT.

The chain carries TRBV12-5 and TRBJ2-3; 7 bases fit TRBD1. V shed 6 bases, J shed 0 bases, and the junction held 9 bases outside the gene matches. This CDR3 contains 16 residues. Per the germline V gene, CDR1 is LGHNT and CDR2 is FRNRAP. In nucleotides, the CDR3 is TGTGCTAGTGGCACTGGGACAGCACCTAGCACAGATACGCAGTATTTT. Translated, it gives CASGTGTAPSTDTQYF.

Concerning this clone itself: Other DNA variants within this sample encode the same CDR3. The chain employs TRBV6-5 and TRBJ1-5; 8 bases map to TRBD1. J lost 2 bases, V lost 0 bases, and 3 bases had no gene match. CDR3 size: 16 residues. Germline CDR1 MNHEY, CDR2 SVGAGI. DNA for the CDR3: TGTGCCAGCAGTTACTCGGGGACAGGCGGCAATCAGCCCCAGCATTTT. It is translated as CASSYSGTGGNQPQHF.

For the CDR3, the DNA is TGCGCCAGCAGCCAAGTTCCCCTTAACAGGGGTTTGAACACTGAAGCTTTCTTT. Translation: CASSQVPLNRGLNTEAFF. The rearrangement uses TRBV4-1 and TRBJ1-1; 7 bases match TRBD1. From germline, CDR1 is MGHRA and CDR2 YSYEKL. V gave up 1 base and J gave up 0 bases; unmatched junction bases: 11. The CDR3 has 18 amino acids.